This TCR beta chain was retrieved from a study of T-cell reconstitution after alpha-beta-depleted transplantation in children (dated by TCRdb to 2016 to 2017). Broadly, across the study: T-cell immune reconstitution after TCRalphabeta/CD19-depleted allogeneic hematopoietic cell transplantation in children was quantitatively tracked in the study by means of TCR repertoire profiling.

This clonotype came up a few times. Its antigen specificity is not known. Base qualities are not provided; no much larger clone lies one nucleotide away. Preparation of the library involved PCR. The data were produced on an Illumina HiSeq 2500. TCR libraries were prepared with molecular barcoding, using unique molecular identifiers to normalize TCRbeta repertoire quantification. TCRdb reanalyzed the raw reads on its own, using fastp at Q25 for trimming and MiXCR for clone calling, and kept in-frame beta chains. Rows merge per CDR3 protein into single entries with the most common DNA and genes. The sample table shows about 830,000 distinct CDR3 sequences, and roughly 15% are seen once. Roughly 5% of the sample lies in the top ten. The paper as a whole reports these results and caveats: The apparently early recovery of alphabetaT-cell counts about two months after transplant reportedly depended on only several hundred rapidly expanded clones that came from non-depleted graft cells. The frequencies of hyperexpanded clones fell over the following months, and after one year, T-cell counts and TCRbeta diversity were mostly attributed to newly produced T cells. In some patients, high TCRbeta diversity at day 60 was attributed to recipient T cells and intrathymic progenitors that had survived conditioning.

At the junction V is shortened by 5 bases and J by 0 bases, with 11 bases in between. The CDR3 runs 15 amino acids, cysteine and phenylalanine included. The sequence is cut down to CDR3 DNA, 45 bases in frame from base 1. The germline V gene (reference sequence) specifies LNHNV as CDR1 and YYDKDF as CDR2. According to the study, the label for this sample's treatment or condition signals: allogeneic hematopoietic cell transplantation with graft depleted of TCRalphabeta T cells and CD19 B cells. The children who served as transplant recipients had been given grafts of TCRalphabeta/CD19-depleted allogeneic hematopoietic cells.

This sequence was found in a male patient between 10 and 17 years old who had a stem cell transplant for acute lymphoblastic leukemia, so the T cells may come from the graft donor. Recombination connected TRBV15 to TRBJ2-1, with the identity of the D gene unclear. Specimen: PBMCs, mostly from graft donor cells, collected 360 days after TCRalphabeta/CD19-depleted stem cell transplant. The nucleotides read TGTGCCACCAGCCGGGTGTCCCCCTCCTACAATGAGCAGTTCTTC. Translated, it reads CATSRVSPSYNEQFF.